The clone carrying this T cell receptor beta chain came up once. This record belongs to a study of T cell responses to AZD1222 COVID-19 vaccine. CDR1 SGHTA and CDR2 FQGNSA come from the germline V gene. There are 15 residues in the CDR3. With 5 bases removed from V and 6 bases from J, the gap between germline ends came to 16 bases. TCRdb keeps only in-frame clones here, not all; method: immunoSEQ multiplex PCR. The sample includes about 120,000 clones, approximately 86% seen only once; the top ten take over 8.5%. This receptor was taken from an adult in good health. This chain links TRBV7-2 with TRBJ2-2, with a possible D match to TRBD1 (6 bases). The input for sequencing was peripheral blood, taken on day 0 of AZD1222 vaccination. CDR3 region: CASSALRDIPGELFF. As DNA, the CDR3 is TGTGCCAGCAGCGCTCTCCGGGACATTCCCGGGGAGCTGTTTTTT.